The T cell receptor (beta chain) described here comes from a study of cytomegalovirus exposure and HLA in healthy donors. Study findings and constraints: In vitro data verified a few CMV-associated chains as specific for CMV antigens. Most TCR sequences showed up rarely, but some public TCRs showed up in many donors. Earlier findings revealed that most TCR beta V segments proved productive either about 87% or about 30% of the time.

As to this clone: Its target is unknown.

PCR was performed using 60 Vbeta and 13 Jbeta primers. Profiled with immunoSEQ multiplex PCR; TCRdb holds only in-frame clones, not every one. The sample has 150,000 to 200,000 clones, approximately 80% seen once. With 5 bases removed from V and 7 bases from J, the gap between germline ends came to 15 bases. There are 13 residues in the CDR3. Germline values: CDR1 SGHAT, CDR2 FQNNGV. The chain is built from TRBV11-2 and TRBJ2-7, with D uncertain. Sample: PBMCs. The clonotype originates from a man aged 50 to 59 in good health and CMV-seropositive. This CDR3 is CASSRNYEREQYF. CDR3 bases: TGTGCCAGCAGCCGGAATTACGAGAGGGAGCAGTACTTC.